One and the same sample provided the 12 T cell receptor beta chains below, sequenced in a study of CD8 T cells in Susac syndrome. RNA in amounts of about 0.5 to 1 ug was reverse transcribed with random hexamers. In TCRdb, the immunoSEQ multiplex PCR reads were re-called with MiXCR into one record per CDR3 protein. This table has 250,000 to 350,000 distinct CDR3 sequences, about 88% appearing once. Input material: CD8+ T cells from PBMCs. These receptors all stem from a human donor with multiple sclerosis.

The rearrangement uses TRBV4-2 and TRBJ2-7, with a tentative D call TRBD2 (5 bases). The CDR3 is made up of 16 amino acids. Germline values: CDR1 LGHNA, CDR2 YNFKEQ. Deletions cut 4 bases from V and 0 bases from J, with 16 bases between. The CDR3 region is CASSPNGDKSSYEQYF. The CDR3, as DNA: TGTGCCAGCAGCCCTAACGGGGATAAGAGCTCCTACGAGCAGTACTTC.

This chain joins TRBV4-1 and TRBJ2-5, with D unresolved. Trimming removed 0 bases at V and 8 bases at J, with 19 bases between. The CDR3 has 16 residues. Germline CDR1 and CDR2: MGHRA and YSYEKL. The CDR3 protein is CASSQDQWEGWATQYF. Written as DNA, the CDR3 is TGCGCCAGCAGCCAAGATCAGTGGGAAGGGTGGGCAACCCAGTACTTC.

V gene TRBV3-1 combines with J gene TRBJ2-1; D is unclear. Looked up from germline, CDR1 is LGHDT and CDR2 is YNNKEL (reference sequence). This CDR3 contains 16 residues. Trimming took 0 bases from V and 4 from J, leaving 13 bases between them. The CDR3 loop is CASSQDSYHPYNEQFF. The DNA of the CDR3 is TGTGCCAGCAGCCAAGACAGCTATCACCCATACAATGAGCAGTTCTTC.

The chain recombines TRBV9 with TRBJ1-2; 7 positions match TRBD1. V trimming: 2 bases; J trimming: 0 bases; junction bases outside the gene matches: 10. The germline CDR1 and CDR2 sequences are SGDLS and YYNGEE. This CDR3 contains 17 residues. This chain's CDR3 is CASSVQTGSATNYGYTF. The CDR3 DNA reads TGTGCCAGCAGCGTTCAGACAGGGTCGGCCACTAACTATGGCTACACCTTC.

Concerning this clonotype itself: A read error may explain this, as a much larger clone is one base away. J is TRBJ2-7 and V is TRBV7-9; a possible D gene is TRBD2 (6 bases). V lost 4 bases and J lost 5, with 6 bases in between. The CDR3 covers 11 residues. The germline gives CDR1 SEHNR, CDR2 FQNEAQ (reference sequence). The CDR3, as DNA: TGTGCCAGCAGCTGGGGGGACGAGCAGTACTTC. It codes for CASSWGDEQYF.

V gene TRBV12-3 or TRBV12-4 combines with J gene TRBJ2-1; TRBD2 is a possible D gene (5 bases). V dropped 2 bases and J dropped 2 bases, with 13 bases sitting between them. The CDR3 sequence is 16 residues long. The CDR3 here is CASSLSRGLPYNEQFF. The CDR3 nucleotides are TGTGCCAGCAGTTTATCCCGGGGTCTACCCTACAATGAGCAGTTCTTC.

The CDR3 spells CASSSGRAPEQYF. In nucleotides, the CDR3 is TGTGCCAGCAGCTCGGGTCGAGCCCCCGAGCAGTACTTC. The gene calls are TRBV13 and TRBJ2-7, with D hard to call. CDR1 PRHDT and CDR2 FYEKMQ come from the germline V gene (reference sequence). Deletions cut 4 bases from V and 6 bases from J, with 13 bases between. The CDR3 runs to 13 residues.

V usage is TRBV2 and J usage is TRBJ1-2; D is unclear. This CDR3 comprises 18 residues. Per the germline V gene, CDR1 is SNHLY and CDR2 is FYNNEI. Trimming cost V 8 bases and J 0 bases, with 25 bases left between them. In nucleotides, the CDR3 is TGTGCCAGCTTACCGGTACCCCACTGGGCAGAAACTAACTATGGCTACACCTTC. Protein: CASLPVPHWAETNYGYTF.

This sequence joins TRBV21-1 and TRBJ1-2. TRBV21-1 is labeled a pseudogene. The CDR3 runs to 16 residues. The CDR3 coding sequence is TGTGCCAGCAGCACTACTGATGGGATCGCCGACTATGGCTACACCTTC. Its protein product is CASSTTDGIADYGYTF.

The rearrangement links TRBV7-9 to TRBJ1-1; 9 nucleotides line up with TRBD1. The CDR3 has 16 amino acids. V shed 7 bases and J 0 bases; nucleotides not matched to a gene: 9. Germline CDR1 reads SEHNR; CDR2 reads FQNEAQ (reference sequence). CDR3 protein: CASIPGQGQMNTEAFF. The CDR3 DNA reads TGTGCCAGCATCCCGGGACAGGGCCAAATGAACACTGAAGCTTTCTTT.

The rearrangement uses TRBV7-9 and TRBJ1-5; no reliable D call. Germline V gives CDR1 SEHNR, CDR2 FQNEAQ (reference sequence). Between the trimmed V and J ends, which lost 4 bases and 0 bases, there was a span of 7 bases. CDR3 size: 14 residues. The CDR3, as DNA: TGTGCCAGCAGCTCCCCGGGTAGCAATCAGCCCCAGCATTTT. As protein: CASSSPGSNQPQHF.

The chain links TRBV7-9 to TRBJ1-1; 9 bases map to TRBD1. Germline values: CDR1 SEHNR, CDR2 FQNEAQ (reference sequence). The CDR3 has 14 amino acids. Losses at the gene ends were 6 bases for V and 1 base for J; bases not matched to a gene: 3. CDR3 amino acids: CASSKTGGNTEAFF. The CDR3 DNA is TGTGCCAGCAGTAAGACAGGGGGGAACACTGAAGCTTTCTTT.